The 10 T cell receptor beta chains below were found in one sample sequenced in a study of identical twins. TCRdb re-derived calls from the 5' RACE reads in MiXCR, one entry per CDR3 protein. The sample gives approximately 620,000 distinct CDR3 sequences, 8.5% to 9.5% of which show up once; 0.98% is in the top ten. These sequences were also reported in another study, on yellow fever vaccine responses in identical twins.

Input material: PBMCs. These receptors were obtained from a woman aged 18-30 years in good health.

This clonotype was counted between two and nine times. The chain combines TRBV7-9 with TRBJ2-2, with D tentatively TRBD2 (6 bases). V was cut by 5 bases and J by 0 bases, with 13 bases left in between. Per germline, CDR1 SEHNR and CDR2 FQNEAQ (reference sequence). The CDR3 length is 16 residues. The CDR3 is CASSPPAGSNTGELFF. For the CDR3, the DNA is TGTGCCAGCAGCCCTCCGGCGGGATCGAACACCGGGGAGCTGTTTTTT.

The chain is built from TRBV11-2 and TRBJ2-3; 9 bases are shared with TRBD2. The CDR3 length is 19 residues. Germline assignment: CDR1 SGHAT and CDR2 FQNNGV. V shed 6 bases, J shed 0 bases, and the junction held 16 bases outside the gene matches. The chain's CDR3 is CASRLRLAAMTTSTDTQYF. As DNA, the CDR3 is TGTGCCAGCAGGTTAAGACTAGCGGCGATGACTACTAGCACAGATACGCAGTATTTT.

This chain joins TRBV7-9 and TRBJ2-1; 12 bases match TRBD2. This CDR3 is built from 16 residues. Germline V gives CDR1 SEHNR, CDR2 FQNEAQ (reference sequence). Trimming removed 5 bases from V and 3 bases from J; junction bases left unmatched: 5. CDR3 in DNA: TGTGCCAGCAGCCTGACTAGCGGGGGCTTCTACAATGAGCAGTTCTTC. It codes for CASSLTSGGFYNEQFF.

This clonotype was detected ten times or more. The chain recombines TRBV6-5 with TRBJ2-7; 7 positions match TRBD1. CDR1 is MNHEY and CDR2 is SVGAGI in the germline V gene. The CDR3 loop spans 15 amino acids. Unmatched junction bases numbered 4, after V lost 0 bases and J lost 2 bases. The CDR3 loop reads CASSYSGQNTYEQYF. CDR3 bases: TGTGCCAGCAGTTACTCGGGACAGAATACCTACGAGCAGTACTTC.

The V gene is TRBV16, the J gene TRBJ1-6; D call uncertain. The germline V gene has CDR1 KGHSY and CDR2 FQNENV. The CDR3 covers 15 residues. The V and J ends lost 3 bases and 8 bases respectively, with 14 bases between them. DNA for the CDR3: TGTGCCAGCAGCCAGCTCGACGGGAGGGATTCACCCCTCCACTTT. The encoded protein is CASSQLDGRDSPLHF. Combining the CDR3 with reference TRBV16 and TRBJ1-6 gives the whole variable domain GEEVAQTPKHLVRGEGQKAKLYCAPIKGHSYVFWYQQVLKNEFKFLISFQNENVFDETGMPKERFSAKCLPNSPCSLEIQATKLEDSAVYFCASSQLDGRDSPLHFGNGTRLTVT.

This clonotype was detected only a few times. The chain joins TRBV30 to TRBJ2-5; the match to TRBD1 covers 7 bases. CDR1 and CDR2 (germline): GTSNPN, SVGIG (reference sequence). After removal of 8 bases from V and 2 bases from J, the junction contained 8 bases not matched to a gene. The length of the CDR3 is 13 residues. The CDR3 nucleotides are TGTGCCGGAGACAGGGATGGGCAAGAGACCCAGTACTTC. This translates into CAGDRDGQETQYF.

This clonotype was detected many times. This chain joins TRBV24-1 and TRBJ2-5; no reliable D call. The V gene's germline CDR1 is KGHDR and CDR2 SFDVKD. With 6 bases removed from V and 2 bases from J, the gap between germline ends came to 12 bases. The CDR3 is made up of 14 amino acids. CDR3: CATSSRQAQETQYF. The CDR3 DNA reads TGTGCCACCAGTAGCCGCCAAGCTCAAGAGACCCAGTACTTC.

The chain has TRBV27 and TRBJ2-7, with D perhaps assigned TRBD1 or TRBD2 (5 bases each). CDR3 length: 13 amino acids. The germline CDR1 and CDR2 sequences are MNHEY and SMNVEV (reference sequence). V shed 6 bases and J shed 4 bases, with 13 bases lying between them. CDR3 DNA: TGTGCCAGCAGGGGACGGGAAGCTTACGAGCAGTACTTC. Protein sequence: CASRGREAYEQYF.

Many counts were recorded for this clonotype. In DNA form, the CDR3 reads TGCAGTGCCCAGGGGGGGACCTACAATGAGCAGTTCTTC. It specifies CSAQGGTYNEQFF. The rearrangement joins TRBV20-1 to TRBJ2-1; the D call may be TRBD1 or TRBD2 (7 bases each). V gave up 6 bases and J gave up 2 bases, with 11 bases separating them. Per germline, CDR1 DFQATT and CDR2 SNEGSKA (reference sequence). This CDR3 contains 13 residues.

The V call is TRBV12-3 or TRBV12-4, the J call TRBJ2-1; 8 positions agree with TRBD2. V gave up 3 bases and J gave up 7 bases; unmatched junction bases: 8. The CDR3 has 15 amino acids. CDR3 coding DNA: TGTGCCAGCAGTTTTAGGAGCGGGAGTGGGAATGAGCAGTTCTTC. Protein product: CASSFRSGSGNEQFF.